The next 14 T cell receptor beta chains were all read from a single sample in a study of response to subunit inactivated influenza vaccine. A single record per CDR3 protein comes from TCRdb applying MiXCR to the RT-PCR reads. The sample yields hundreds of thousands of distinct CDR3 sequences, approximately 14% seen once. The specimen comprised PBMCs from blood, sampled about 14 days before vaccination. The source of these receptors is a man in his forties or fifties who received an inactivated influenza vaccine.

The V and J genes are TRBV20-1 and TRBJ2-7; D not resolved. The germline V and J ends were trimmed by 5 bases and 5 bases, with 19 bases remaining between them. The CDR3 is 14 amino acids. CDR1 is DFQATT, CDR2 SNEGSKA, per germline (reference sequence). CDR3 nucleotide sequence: TGCAGTGCTTCCCGACTTCCGCGGAACGACGAGCAGTACTTC. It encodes CSASRLPRNDEQYF.

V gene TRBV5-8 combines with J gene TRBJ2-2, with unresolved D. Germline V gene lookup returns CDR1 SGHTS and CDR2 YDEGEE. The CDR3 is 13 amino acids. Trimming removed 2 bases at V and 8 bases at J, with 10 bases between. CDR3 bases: TGTGCCAGCAGCTTCTACACGGAGGGGGAGCTGTTTTTT. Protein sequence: CASSFYTEGELFF. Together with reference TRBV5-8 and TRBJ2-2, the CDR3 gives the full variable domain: EAGVTQSPTHLIKTRGQQATLRCSPISGHTSVYWYQQALGLGLQFLLWYDEGEERNRGNFPPRFSGRQFPNYSSELNVNALELEDSALYLCASSFYTEGELFFGEGSRLTVL.

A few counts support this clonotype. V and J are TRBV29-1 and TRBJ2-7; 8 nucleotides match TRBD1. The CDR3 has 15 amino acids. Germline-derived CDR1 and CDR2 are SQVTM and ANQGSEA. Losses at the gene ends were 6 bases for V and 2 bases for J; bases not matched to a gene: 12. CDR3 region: CSVELDREGPYEQYF. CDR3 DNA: TGCAGCGTCGAGCTGGACAGGGAAGGACCCTACGAGCAGTACTTC.

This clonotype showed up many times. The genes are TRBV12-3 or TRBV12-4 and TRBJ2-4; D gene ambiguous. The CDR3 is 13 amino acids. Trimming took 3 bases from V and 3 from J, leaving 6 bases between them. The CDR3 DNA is TGTGCCAGCAGTTTTTTTGACAAAAACATTCAGTACTTC. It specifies CASSFFDKNIQYF.

The CDR3 loop reads CSAWPSGGKAKNIQYF. CDR3 nucleotides: TGCAGTGCTTGGCCTTCGGGAGGCAAAGCCAAAAACATTCAGTACTTC. The chain employs TRBV20-1 and TRBJ2-4; 7 bases match TRBD2. Germline CDR1 DFQATT, CDR2 SNEGSKA (reference sequence). Germline trimming cut 5 bases from V and 0 bases from J; bases unmatched to any gene: 10. There are 16 residues in the CDR3.

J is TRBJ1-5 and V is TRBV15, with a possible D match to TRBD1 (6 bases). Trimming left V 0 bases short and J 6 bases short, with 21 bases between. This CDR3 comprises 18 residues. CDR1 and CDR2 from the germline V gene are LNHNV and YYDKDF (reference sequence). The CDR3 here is CATSRDNRGAAGIQPQHF. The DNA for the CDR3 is TGTGCCACCAGCAGAGATAATAGGGGGGCGGCTGGGATTCAGCCCCAGCATTTT. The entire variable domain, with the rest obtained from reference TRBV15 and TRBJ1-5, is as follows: DAMVIQNPRYQVTQFGKPVTLSCSQTLNHNVMYWYQQKSSQAPKLLFHYYDKDFNNEADTPDNFQSRRPNTSFCFLDIRSPGLGDTAMYLCATSRDNRGAAGIQPQHFGDGTRLSIL.

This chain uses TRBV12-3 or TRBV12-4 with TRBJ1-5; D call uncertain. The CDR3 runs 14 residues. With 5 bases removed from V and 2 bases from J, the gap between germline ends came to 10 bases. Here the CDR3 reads CASSMDGGNQPQHF. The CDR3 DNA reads TGTGCCAGCAGTATGGACGGAGGCAATCAGCCCCAGCATTTT.

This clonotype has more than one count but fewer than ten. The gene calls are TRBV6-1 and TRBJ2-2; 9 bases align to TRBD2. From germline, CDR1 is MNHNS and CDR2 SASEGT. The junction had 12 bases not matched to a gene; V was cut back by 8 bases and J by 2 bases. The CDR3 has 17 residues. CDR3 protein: CASRHPLAGSNTGELFF. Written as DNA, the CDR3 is TGTGCCAGCCGGCATCCTCTAGCGGGATCTAACACCGGGGAGCTGTTTTTT.

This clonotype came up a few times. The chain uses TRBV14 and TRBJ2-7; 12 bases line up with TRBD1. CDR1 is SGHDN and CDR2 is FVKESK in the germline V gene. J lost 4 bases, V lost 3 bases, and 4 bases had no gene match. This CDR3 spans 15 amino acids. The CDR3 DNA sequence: TGTGCCAGCAGCCACCGGGACAGGGGGCGTTACGAGCAGTACTTC. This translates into CASSHRDRGRYEQYF.

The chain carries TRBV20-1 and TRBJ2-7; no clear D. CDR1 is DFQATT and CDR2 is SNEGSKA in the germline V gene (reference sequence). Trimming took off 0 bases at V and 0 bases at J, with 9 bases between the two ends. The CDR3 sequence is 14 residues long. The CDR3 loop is CSARDGKVSYEQYF. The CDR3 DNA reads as TGCAGTGCTAGAGATGGCAAGGTCTCCTACGAGCAGTACTTC.

The CDR3 bases are TGTGCCAGCAGTTCTCCGGGACTAGCTAGCACAGATACGCAGTATTTT. It yields the protein CASSSPGLASTDTQYF. The V gene is TRBV27, the J gene TRBJ2-3; TRBD2 agrees at 9 bases. Per the germline V gene, CDR1 is MNHEY and CDR2 is SMNVEV (reference sequence). This CDR3 has 16 amino acids. V gave up 4 bases and J gave up 0 bases; unmatched junction bases: 5.

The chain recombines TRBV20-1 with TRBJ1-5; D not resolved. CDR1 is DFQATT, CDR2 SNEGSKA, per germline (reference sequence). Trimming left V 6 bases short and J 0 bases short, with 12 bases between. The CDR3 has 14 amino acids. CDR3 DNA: TGCAGTGCCGCGGACGGTAATAGCAATCAGCCCCAGCATTTT. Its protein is CSAADGNSNQPQHF.

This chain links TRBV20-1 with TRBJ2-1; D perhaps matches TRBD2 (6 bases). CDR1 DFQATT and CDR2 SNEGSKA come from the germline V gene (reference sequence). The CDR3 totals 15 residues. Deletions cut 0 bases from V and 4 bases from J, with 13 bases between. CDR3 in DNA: TGCAGTGCTAGAGATCACACGGGGGTGTACAATGAGCAGTTCTTC. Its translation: CSARDHTGVYNEQFF.

In DNA, the CDR3 is TGCGCCAGCAGCCAAGAGAGGCGGGGAACAGATACGCAGTATTTT. Protein sequence: CASSQERRGTDTQYF. The chain links TRBV4-1 to TRBJ2-3, with TRBD2 as a possible D gene (6 bases). CDR3 length: 15 residues. Between the trimmed V and J ends, which lost 0 bases and 3 bases, there was a span of 10 bases. Germline values: CDR1 MGHRA, CDR2 YSYEKL.